This T cell receptor (beta chain) came from a study of blood T cell repertoires in COVID-19. Germline CDR1 and CDR2: MDHEN and SYDVKM. Trimming at V came to 6 bases and at J to 4 bases, leaving 5 bases not matched to a gene. CDR3 length: 13 amino acids. Measured with immunoSEQ multiplex PCR; TCRdb has only the in-frame clones, and not every one. Here the sample spans 70,000 or so clones, 65% to 85% being singletons. Source material: peripheral blood. The chain couples TRBV28 to TRBJ1-2; 7 nucleotides align to TRBD1. The source of this sequence is a man aged 50 or older with COVID-19, enrolled during active disease. The CDR3 nucleotides are TGTGCCAGCAGACCGGGACAGCTCTATGGCTACACCTTC. As protein: CASRPGQLYGYTF.